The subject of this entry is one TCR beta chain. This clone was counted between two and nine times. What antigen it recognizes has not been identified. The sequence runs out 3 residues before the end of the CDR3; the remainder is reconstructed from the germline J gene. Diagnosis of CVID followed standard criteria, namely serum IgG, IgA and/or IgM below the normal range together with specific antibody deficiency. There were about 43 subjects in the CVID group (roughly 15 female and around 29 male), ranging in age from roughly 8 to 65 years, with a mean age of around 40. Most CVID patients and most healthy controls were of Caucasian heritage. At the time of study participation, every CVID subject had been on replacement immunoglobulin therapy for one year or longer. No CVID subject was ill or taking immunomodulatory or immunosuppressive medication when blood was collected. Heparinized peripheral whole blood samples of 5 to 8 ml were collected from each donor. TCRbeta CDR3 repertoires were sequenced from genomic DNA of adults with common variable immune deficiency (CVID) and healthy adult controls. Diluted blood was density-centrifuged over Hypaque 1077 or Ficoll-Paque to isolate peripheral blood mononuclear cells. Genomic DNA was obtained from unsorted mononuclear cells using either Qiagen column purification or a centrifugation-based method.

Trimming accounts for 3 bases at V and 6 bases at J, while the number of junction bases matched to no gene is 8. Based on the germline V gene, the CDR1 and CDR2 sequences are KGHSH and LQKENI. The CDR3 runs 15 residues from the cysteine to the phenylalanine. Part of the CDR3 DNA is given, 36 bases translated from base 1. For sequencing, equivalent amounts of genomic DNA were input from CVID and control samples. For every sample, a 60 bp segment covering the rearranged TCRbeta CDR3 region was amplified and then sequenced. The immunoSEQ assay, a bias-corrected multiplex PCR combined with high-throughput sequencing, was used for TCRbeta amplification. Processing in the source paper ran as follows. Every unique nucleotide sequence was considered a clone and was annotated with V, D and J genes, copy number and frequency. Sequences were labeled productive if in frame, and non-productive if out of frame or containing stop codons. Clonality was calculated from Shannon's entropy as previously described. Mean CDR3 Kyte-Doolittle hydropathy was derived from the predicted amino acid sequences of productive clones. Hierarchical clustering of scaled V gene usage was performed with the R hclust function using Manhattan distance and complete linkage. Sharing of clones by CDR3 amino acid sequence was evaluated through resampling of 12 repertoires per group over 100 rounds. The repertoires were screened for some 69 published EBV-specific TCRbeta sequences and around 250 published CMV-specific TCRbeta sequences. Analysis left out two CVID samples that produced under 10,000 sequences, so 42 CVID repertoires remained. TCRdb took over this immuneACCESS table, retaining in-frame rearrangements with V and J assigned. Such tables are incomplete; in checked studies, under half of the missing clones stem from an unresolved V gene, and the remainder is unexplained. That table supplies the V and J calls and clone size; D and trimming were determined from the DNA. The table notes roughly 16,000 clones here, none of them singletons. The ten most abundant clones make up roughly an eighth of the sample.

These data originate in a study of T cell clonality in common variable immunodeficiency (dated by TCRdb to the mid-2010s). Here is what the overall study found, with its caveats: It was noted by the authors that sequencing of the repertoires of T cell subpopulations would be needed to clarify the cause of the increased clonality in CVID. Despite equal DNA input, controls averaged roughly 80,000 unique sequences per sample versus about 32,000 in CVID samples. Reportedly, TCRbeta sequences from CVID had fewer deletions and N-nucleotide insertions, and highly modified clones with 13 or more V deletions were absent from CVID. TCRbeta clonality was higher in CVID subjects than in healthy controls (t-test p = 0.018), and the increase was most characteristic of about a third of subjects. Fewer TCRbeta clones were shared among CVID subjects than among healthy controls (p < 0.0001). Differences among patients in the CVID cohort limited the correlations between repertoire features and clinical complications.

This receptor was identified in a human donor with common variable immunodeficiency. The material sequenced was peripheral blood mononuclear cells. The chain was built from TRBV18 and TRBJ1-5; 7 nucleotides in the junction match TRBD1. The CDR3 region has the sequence CASSPRQGGIQPQHF. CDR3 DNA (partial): TGTGCCAGCTCACCGCGACAGGGCGGGATTCAGCCC.